This TCR beta chain came from a study of T cell responses to AZD1222 COVID-19 vaccine. Study findings and constraints: Spike-wide coverage was observed for vaccine-associated CD4 TCRs, with dominant responses at 160-218 and 743-854. Sampled repertoires all dated from after the peak T cell response. White British donors predominated, females outnumbered males, and clonal diversity was possibly underestimated.

This table comes from immunoSEQ multiplex PCR, and its TCRdb copy is limited to in-frame clones, with some not included. The table records fewer than 110,000 clones, about 89% of them present only once. As to this clone: Antigen specificity is unknown.

The germline V gene encodes CDR1 LNHNV and CDR2 YYDKDF (reference sequence). The V and J ends lost 0 bases and 3 bases respectively, with 11 bases between them. This CDR3 spans 16 amino acids. The clonotype originates from an adult in good health. The chain recombines TRBV15 with TRBJ1-4, with D maybe TRBD1 (5 bases). The source material was peripheral blood, sampled on day 0 of AZD1222 vaccination. The chain's CDR3 is CATSRDGGTANEKLFF. The DNA of the CDR3 is TGTGCCACCAGCAGAGATGGGGGGACGGCTAATGAAAAACTGTTTTTT.